The 22 T cell receptor beta chains presented below share a single source sample, sequenced in a study of shared clonotypes between healthy human individuals. The repertoire was sequenced with immunoSEQ multiplex PCR; TCRdb's copy has only in-frame clones and lacks some. Altogether some 2,100,000 clones are present, approximately 94% being singletons, with the ten largest covering 1.5% to 2%. Naive CD8 cells lacked CD45RO and underwent positive selection for CCR7, leaving out terminally differentiated effector memory CD45RA+ cells. Sequencing input: naive CD8+ T cells from PBMCs. These receptors came from a man younger than 30 in good health. Some clones in this sample may be carry-over from other donors' samples.

The V gene is TRBV7-9, the J gene TRBJ1-5, with D unresolved. Trimming removed 5 bases at V and 0 bases at J, with 5 bases between. The germline gives CDR1 SEHNR, CDR2 FQNEAQ (reference sequence). This CDR3 has 13 amino acids. The CDR3 loop reads CASSHNSNQPQHF. The CDR3 DNA follows: TGTGCCAGCAGCCATAATAGCAATCAGCCCCAGCATTTT.

This rearrangement joins TRBV7-6 to TRBJ2-7, with 9 bases matching TRBD1. The junction had 7 bases not matched to a gene; V was cut back by 5 bases and J by 2 bases. Germline assignment: CDR1 SGHVS and CDR2 FNYEAQ. The CDR3 spans 15 residues. Here the CDR3 DNA reads TGTGCCAGCAGCGACCGGGACAGGGCAACCTACGAGCAGTACTTC. Its protein is CASSDRDRATYEQYF.

For this clone: Additional DNA sequences in this sample encode the identical CDR3. The rearrangement links TRBV9 to TRBJ2-3; D possibly corresponds to TRBD2 (6 bases). Germline assignment: CDR1 SGDLS and CDR2 YYNGEE. The ends were cut back, 0 bases at V and 3 bases at J, with 14 bases in the middle. The CDR3 sequence is 16 residues long. CDR3 sequence (DNA): TGTGCCAGCAGCGTAGCGGCTAGCGTAGGGACAGATACGCAGTATTTT. Translating it yields CASSVAASVGTDTQYF.

V is TRBV7-2 and J is TRBJ2-7; the match to TRBD1 covers 7 bases. Losses at the gene ends were 8 bases for V and 6 bases for J; bases not matched to a gene: 10. CDR1 and CDR2 from the germline V gene are SGHTA and FQGNSA. CDR3 length: 13 amino acids. The DNA for the CDR3 is TGTGCCAGCTCGGACAGGAAAAGTTTCGAGCAGTACTTC. As protein: CASSDRKSFEQYF.

The V and J genes are TRBV27 and TRBJ2-1; D not certain. Trimming removed 5 bases at V and 15 bases at J, with 20 bases between. This CDR3 is 13 amino acids long. Germline V gene lookup returns CDR1 MNHEY and CDR2 SMNVEV (reference sequence). The CDR3 loop reads CASSPRPFHDRFF. The CDR3 coding sequence is TGTGCCAGCAGTCCGCGACCGTTCCATGATCGGTTCTTC.

The CDR3 region is CASSLENWPRQGRYEQYF. CDR3 nucleotides: TGCGCCAGCAGCTTGGAAAATTGGCCGCGACAGGGGAGGTACGAGCAGTACTTC. The chain links TRBV5-1 to TRBJ2-7, with 8 bases identical to TRBD1. CDR1 and CDR2 (germline): SGHRS, YFSETQ. J lost 4 bases, V lost 0 bases, and 15 bases had no gene match. CDR3 length: 18 amino acids.

V and J are TRBV27 and TRBJ2-7; D gene uncertain. The V gene's germline CDR1 is MNHEY and CDR2 SMNVEV (reference sequence). This CDR3 has 14 residues. With 2 bases removed from V and 2 bases from J, the gap between germline ends came to 10 bases. The CDR3 reads CASSLRHGPYEQYF. CDR3 in DNA: TGTGCCAGCAGTTTACGGCACGGACCCTACGAGCAGTACTTC.

This sequence joins TRBV2 and TRBJ2-2; 8 nucleotides match TRBD1. With 6 bases clipped from V and 0 bases from J, the junction kept 6 bases outside the gene matches. CDR1 and CDR2 (germline): SNHLY, FYNNEI. The CDR3 sequence is 16 residues long. CDR3 coding DNA: TGTGCCAGCAGATTTCAGACAGGGGCGAACACCGGGGAGCTGTTTTTT. Translation gives CASRFQTGANTGELFF.

The V call is TRBV28, the J call TRBJ2-1, with a weak D call TRBD2 (6 bases). The V gene lost 3 bases and the J gene lost 4 bases, with 7 bases spanning the gap. CDR1 and CDR2 from the germline V gene are MDHEN and SYDVKM. The CDR3 contains 13 residues. CDR3 region: CASSFRGYNEQFF. The CDR3 DNA sequence: TGTGCCAGCAGTTTTCGGGGGTACAATGAGCAGTTCTTC. The full variable domain, in which reference TRBV28 and TRBJ2-1 provide the parts outside the CDR3, is DVKVTQSSRYLVKRTGEKVFLECVQDMDHENMFWYRQDPGLGLRLIYFSYDVKMKEKGDIPEGYSVSREKKERFSLILESASTNQTSMYLCASSFRGYNEQFFGPGTRLTVL.

Points on this clone: Within the sample, other DNA sequences also encode this same CDR3. V and J are TRBV7-8 and TRBJ2-7, with unresolved D. Germline V lookup: CDR1 SGHVS, CDR2 FQNEAQ. The CDR3 is made up of 12 amino acids. Trimming took off 2 bases at V and 0 bases at J, with 2 bases between the two ends. DNA of the CDR3: TGTGCCAGCAGCTTAAGCTCCTACGAGCAGTACTTC. The encoded protein is CASSLSSYEQYF.

The gene calls are TRBV5-1 and TRBJ1-1; 9 nucleotides line up with TRBD1. This CDR3 has 17 amino acids. V gave up 4 bases and J gave up 3 bases; unmatched junction bases: 13. The germline V gene encodes CDR1 SGHRS and CDR2 YFSETQ. The CDR3 loop is CASSPGTGLAVYTEAFF. DNA of the CDR3: TGCGCCAGCAGCCCGGGGACAGGGCTTGCGGTGTACACTGAAGCTTTCTTT.

CDR3 loop: CASSIQPGRTEAFF. The CDR3 region has the DNA TGTGCCAGTAGTATACAACCGGGGCGGACTGAAGCTTTCTTT. The chain carries TRBV19 and TRBJ1-1; a possible D gene is TRBD1 (5 bases). Germline loops: CDR1 LNHDA, CDR2 SQIVND (reference sequence). V shed 2 bases and J shed 5 bases, with 12 bases lying between them. The CDR3 runs to 14 residues.

This chain connects TRBV4-1 to TRBJ1-5, with D possibly being TRBD1 (5 bases). The CDR3 has 16 amino acids. V was clipped by 4 bases and J by 2 bases, with 15 bases between them. Germline V gene lookup returns CDR1 MGHRA and CDR2 YSYEKL. The CDR3 loop reads CASSPLSGGGNQPQHF. CDR3 coding DNA: TGCGCCAGCAGCCCCCTCAGCGGGGGTGGCAATCAGCCCCAGCATTTT.

For this clone: A single base separates this from a much larger clone, so it may be a read error. The chain recombines TRBV5-6 with TRBJ2-1; a weak D match, TRBD2 (6 bases). The germline V and J ends were trimmed by 2 bases and 0 bases, with 9 bases remaining between them. The CDR3 has 15 residues. Germline V gene lookup returns CDR1 SGHDT and CDR2 YYEEEE. The CDR3 DNA is TGTGCCAGCAGCTTAGACGGGGGCTCCTACAATGAGCAGTTCTTC. It is translated as CASSLDGGSYNEQFF.

The chain recombines TRBV4-1 with TRBJ1-1; 7 positions agree with TRBD1. The ends lost 7 bases at V and 1 base at J; junction bases unmatched: 15. Per the germline V gene, CDR1 is MGHRA and CDR2 is YSYEKL. This CDR3 region has 17 residues. The CDR3 DNA reads as TGCGCCAGCACTTCCTACCTACAGGGGACAACGAACACTGAAGCTTTCTTT. Amino acid sequence: CASTSYLQGTTNTEAFF.

The genes are TRBV15 and TRBJ2-1; a weak D match, TRBD2 (6 bases). Germline CDR1 LNHNV, CDR2 YYDKDF (reference sequence). The CDR3 consists of 15 residues. Trimming stripped 5 bases from V and 5 bases from J, with 16 bases between. As DNA, the CDR3 is TGTGCCACCAGCCCGCTAGCGTTGGTCGACAATGAGCAGTTCTTC. It translates to CATSPLALVDNEQFF.

This clone was seen only once. V gene TRBV7-2 combines with J gene TRBJ1-1; D remains unclear. The CDR3 has 16 residues. V shed 4 bases and J shed 1 base, with 16 bases lying between them. Germline values: CDR1 SGHTA, CDR2 FQGNSA. CDR3 residues: CASSSRGPIPNTEAFF. The CDR3 DNA is TGTGCCAGCAGCTCAAGAGGGCCGATACCGAACACTGAAGCTTTCTTT.

This rearrangement joins TRBV5-5 to TRBJ2-7, with D unclear. Looked up from germline, CDR1 is SGHKS and CDR2 is YYEKEE (reference sequence). V gave up 4 bases and J gave up 5 bases, with 13 bases separating them. This CDR3 comprises 13 residues. The CDR3 spells CASSPGGQNEQYF. CDR3 nucleotide sequence: TGTGCCAGCAGCCCTGGTGGGCAGAACGAGCAGTACTTC.

The chain combines TRBV9 with TRBJ1-2, with 9 positions matching TRBD1. The trim removed 3 bases at V and 6 bases at J, leaving 9 bases unmatched. Germline V gene data show CDR1 as SGDLS and CDR2 as YYNGEE. The CDR3 spans 15 residues. CDR3 amino acids: CASSATGTGSHGYTF. CDR3 coding DNA: TGTGCCAGCAGCGCAACCGGGACAGGGTCTCATGGCTACACCTTC.

The CDR3 spells CASKDRGHPYEQYF. DNA for the CDR3: TGTGCCAGTAAAGACAGGGGTCATCCCTACGAGCAGTACTTC. V is TRBV19 and J is TRBJ2-7, with 8 bases aligning to TRBD1. Per germline, CDR1 LNHDA and CDR2 SQIVND (reference sequence). The trim removed 7 bases at V and 2 bases at J, leaving 7 bases unmatched. The length of the CDR3 is 14 residues.

The rearrangement links TRBV15 to TRBJ2-7; D perhaps matches TRBD2 (6 bases). The germline V gene encodes CDR1 LNHNV and CDR2 YYDKDF (reference sequence). V gave up 1 base and J gave up 3 bases, with 16 bases separating them. The CDR3 is 16 amino acids. DNA for the CDR3: TGTGCCACCAGCAGAGGTCTCGGAGGGGAAGGCTACGAGCAGTACTTC. As protein: CATSRGLGGEGYEQYF.

The chain recombines TRBV27 with TRBJ2-1; a weak D match, TRBD1 (6 bases). V was trimmed by 6 bases and J by 14 bases, leaving 14 bases between them. The germline V gene has CDR1 MNHEY and CDR2 SMNVEV (reference sequence). CDR3 length equals 11 residues. CDR3 coding DNA: TGTGCCAGCAGCCCGGGACATTCGGAGTTCTTC. This sequence encodes CASSPGHSEFF.